Below, 12 T cell receptor beta chains from the same sample are listed, as sequenced in a study of beta chain features in type 1 diabetes. The whole isolated RNA underwent reverse transcription, so sequencing captured expressed TCRB transcripts. Sequenced by immunoSEQ multiplex PCR; TCRdb stores in-frame clones only, minus some. Of a few hundred thousand clones detected, around 10% appear once; the ten largest clones hold over 0.015%. Specimen: naive CD4+ T cells from blood. The origin of the receptors is a young woman in good health.

Only a few counts were recorded for this clone. The chain joins TRBV6-5 to TRBJ1-1, with 7 bases fitting TRBD1. Trimming cost V 8 bases and J 11 bases; bases outside gene matches: 11. Looked up from germline, CDR1 is MNHEY and CDR2 is SVGAGI. This CDR3 is 12 amino acids long. The CDR3 coding sequence is TGTGCCAGCCTCGGGACAGCCTCCGGGGCTTTCTTT. Its protein is CASLGTASGAFF.

This clone came up a few times. V is TRBV5-1 and J is TRBJ1-1; 8 positions agree with TRBD1. The germline V gene has CDR1 SGHRS and CDR2 YFSETQ. The V gene end was trimmed by 4 bases and the J gene end by 4 bases; junction bases not matched to a gene: 6. The CDR3 length is 14 residues. Written as DNA, the CDR3 is TGCGCCAGCAGCCCGGGACAGGTTTTCACTGAAGCTTTCTTT. It translates to CASSPGQVFTEAFF.

The chain uses TRBV18 and TRBJ2-3; weak D call: TRBD2 (5 bases). Trimming removed 5 bases at V and 6 bases at J, with 9 bases between. The germline gives CDR1 KGHSH, CDR2 LQKENI. This CDR3 is built from 12 residues. This CDR3 is CASSKPGDTQYF. For the CDR3, the DNA is TGTGCCAGCTCAAAACCGGGGGATACGCAGTATTTT.

The chain is built from TRBV7-2 and TRBJ2-5; 10 bases agree with TRBD1. The CDR3 consists of 15 residues. From germline, CDR1 is SGHTA and CDR2 FQGNSA. Trimming cost V 5 bases and J 5 bases; bases outside gene matches: 8. In DNA, the CDR3 is TGTGCCAGCAGCATTGGGACAGGGGCGCGTGAGACCCAGTACTTC. This translates into CASSIGTGARETQYF. Combining the CDR3 with reference TRBV7-2 and TRBJ2-5 gives the whole variable domain GAGVSQSPSNKVTEKGKDVELRCDPISGHTALYWYRQSLGQGLEFLIYFQGNSAPDKSGLPSDRFSAERTGGSVSTLTIQRTQQEDSAVYLCASSIGTGARETQYFGPGTRLLVL.

The chain uses TRBV9 and TRBJ1-2; 7 bases align to TRBD1. CDR1 and CDR2 from the germline V gene are SGDLS and YYNGEE. V shed 0 bases and J 4 bases; nucleotides not matched to a gene: 0. This CDR3 has 13 amino acids. The CDR3 loop reads CASSVGQGYGYTF. In DNA, the CDR3 is TGTGCCAGCAGCGTAGGACAGGGCTATGGCTACACCTTC.

The V call is TRBV29-1, the J call TRBJ2-2, with 9 bases aligning to TRBD2. V gave up 8 bases and J gave up 4 bases; unmatched junction bases: 8. This CDR3 region has 14 residues. CDR1 is SQVTM and CDR2 is ANQGSEA in the germline V gene. The CDR3 spells CSSRRGGVTGELFF. In DNA, the CDR3 is TGCAGCTCGCGGCGGGGGGGCGTCACCGGGGAGCTGTTTTTT.

There are a few counts of this clone. The chain employs TRBV28 and TRBJ1-3; 9 positions match TRBD1. J was trimmed by 1 base and V by 6 bases; bases with no gene match: 4. The CDR3 extends over 15 amino acids. CDR1 MDHEN and CDR2 SYDVKM come from the germline V gene. The CDR3 coding sequence is TGTGCCAGCAGCCAGGACAGGGGTTCTGGAAACACCATATATTTT. Its translation: CASSQDRGSGNTIYF.

This clone was seen more than once but under ten times. This chain uses TRBV5-1 with TRBJ2-1; weak D call: TRBD1 (6 bases). The V end lost 0 bases, the J end lost 7 bases, and 17 bases lay between the germline ends. CDR1 and CDR2 (germline): SGHRS, YFSETQ. This CDR3 has 16 residues. The CDR3 sequence is CASSLGWQGPENEQFF. In DNA form, the CDR3 reads TGCGCCAGCAGCTTGGGTTGGCAGGGGCCCGAAAATGAGCAGTTCTTC.

This chain connects TRBV6-6 to TRBJ2-7; D might be TRBD1 (6 bases). The CDR3 sequence is 14 residues long. Germline CDR1 reads MNHNY; CDR2 reads SVGAGI (reference sequence). The germline V and J ends were trimmed by 5 bases and 3 bases, with 14 bases remaining between them. The CDR3 here is CASSIGTPNYEQYF. In DNA form, the CDR3 reads TGTGCCAGCAGTATCGGGACACCGAACTACGAGCAGTACTTC.

The chain carries TRBV2 and TRBJ2-1; TRBD2 aligns across 15 bases. In germline, CDR1 is SNHLY, CDR2 FYNNEI. CDR3 size: 16 residues. The junction had 0 bases not matched to a gene; V was cut back by 4 bases and J by 2 bases. The CDR3 loop reads CASSGTSGRAYNEQFF. The CDR3 DNA is TGTGCCAGCAGTGGGACTAGCGGGAGGGCCTACAATGAGCAGTTCTTC.

The rearrangement links TRBV15 to TRBJ2-7; D may be TRBD2 (5 bases). Germline V gene sequence: CDR1 LNHNV, CDR2 YYDKDF (reference sequence). CDR3 length: 16 amino acids. V was trimmed by 1 base and J by 0 bases, leaving 13 bases between them. The CDR3 bases are TGTGCCACCAGCAGAGCGGAGGTCATAAGCTCCTACGAGCAGTACTTC. Its protein is CATSRAEVISSYEQYF.

The chain carries TRBV5-4 and TRBJ2-5; D might be TRBD2 (6 bases). The end of the DNA fits TRBJ2-7 better, so the J call may be wrong. Germline CDR1 is SGHNT and CDR2 is YYREEE (reference sequence). The CDR3 loop spans 16 amino acids. The CDR3 loop is CASSSSRDSYSYEQYF. The CDR3 DNA is TGTGCCAGCAGCTCTTCCCGGGACTCATACTCCTACGAGCAGTACTTC.